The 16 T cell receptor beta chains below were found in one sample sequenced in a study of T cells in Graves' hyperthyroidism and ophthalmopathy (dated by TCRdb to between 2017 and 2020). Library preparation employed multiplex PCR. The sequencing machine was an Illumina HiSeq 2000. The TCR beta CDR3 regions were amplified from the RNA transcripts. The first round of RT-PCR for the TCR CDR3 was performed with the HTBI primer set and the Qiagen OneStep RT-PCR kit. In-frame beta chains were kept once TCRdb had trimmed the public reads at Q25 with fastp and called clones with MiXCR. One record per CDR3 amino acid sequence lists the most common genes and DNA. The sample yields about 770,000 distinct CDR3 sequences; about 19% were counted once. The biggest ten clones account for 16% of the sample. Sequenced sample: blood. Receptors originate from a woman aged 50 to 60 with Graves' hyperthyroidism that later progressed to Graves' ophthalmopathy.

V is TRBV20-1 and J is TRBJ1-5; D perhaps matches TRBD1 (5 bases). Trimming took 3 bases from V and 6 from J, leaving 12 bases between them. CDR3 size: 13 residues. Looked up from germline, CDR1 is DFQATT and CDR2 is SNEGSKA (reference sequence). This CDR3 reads CSARGDGSQPQHF. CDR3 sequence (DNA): TGCAGTGCTAGGGGGGACGGGTCTCAGCCCCAGCATTTT.

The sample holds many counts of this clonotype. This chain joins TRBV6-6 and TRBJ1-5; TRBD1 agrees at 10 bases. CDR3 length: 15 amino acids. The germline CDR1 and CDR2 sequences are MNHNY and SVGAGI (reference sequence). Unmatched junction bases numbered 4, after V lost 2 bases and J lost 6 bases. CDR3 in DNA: TGTGCCAGCAGTTACGACAGGGGGCCTGGTCAGCCCCAGCATTTT. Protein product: CASSYDRGPGQPQHF.

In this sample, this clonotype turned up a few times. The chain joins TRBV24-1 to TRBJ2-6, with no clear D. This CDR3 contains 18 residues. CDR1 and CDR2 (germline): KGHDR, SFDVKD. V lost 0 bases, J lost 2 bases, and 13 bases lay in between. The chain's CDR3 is CATSDLLFGRAGANVLTF. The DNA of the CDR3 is TGTGCCACCAGTGATTTGCTTTTCGGTAGGGCTGGGGCCAACGTCCTGACTTTC.

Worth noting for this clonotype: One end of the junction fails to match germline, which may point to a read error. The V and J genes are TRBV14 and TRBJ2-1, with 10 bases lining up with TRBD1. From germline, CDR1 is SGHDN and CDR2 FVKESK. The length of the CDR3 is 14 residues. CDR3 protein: CTSSRDRGLNEQFF. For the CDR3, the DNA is TGTACCAGCAGCCGGGACAGGGGACTCAATGAGCAGTTCTTC.

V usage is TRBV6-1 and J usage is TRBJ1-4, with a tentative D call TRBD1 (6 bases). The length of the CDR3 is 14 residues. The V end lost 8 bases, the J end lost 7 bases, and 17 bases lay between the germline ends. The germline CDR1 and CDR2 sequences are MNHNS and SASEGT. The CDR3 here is CASRGGSASEKLFF. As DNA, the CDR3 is TGTGCCAGCCGAGGGGGGAGCGCGAGTGAAAAACTGTTTTTT.

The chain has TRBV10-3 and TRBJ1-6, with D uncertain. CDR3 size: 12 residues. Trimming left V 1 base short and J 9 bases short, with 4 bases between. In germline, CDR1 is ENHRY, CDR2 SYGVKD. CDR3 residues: CAISELGSPLHF. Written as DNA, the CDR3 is TGTGCCATCAGTGAGTTGGGTTCACCCCTCCACTTT.

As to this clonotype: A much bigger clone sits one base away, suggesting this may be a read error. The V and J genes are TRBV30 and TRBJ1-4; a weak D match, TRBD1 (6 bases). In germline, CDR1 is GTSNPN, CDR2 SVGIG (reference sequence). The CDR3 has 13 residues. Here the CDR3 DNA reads TGTGTCGGAGAGGAGGGGGCTAATGAAAAACTGTTTTTT. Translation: CVGEEGANEKLFF.

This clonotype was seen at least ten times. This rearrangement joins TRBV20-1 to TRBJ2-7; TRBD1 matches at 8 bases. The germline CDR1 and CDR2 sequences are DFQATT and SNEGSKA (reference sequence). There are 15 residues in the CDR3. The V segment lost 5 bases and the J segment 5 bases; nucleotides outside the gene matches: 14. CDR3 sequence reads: CSAHNQWTGSHEQYF. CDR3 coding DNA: TGCAGTGCTCACAACCAGTGGACAGGGAGCCACGAGCAGTACTTC.

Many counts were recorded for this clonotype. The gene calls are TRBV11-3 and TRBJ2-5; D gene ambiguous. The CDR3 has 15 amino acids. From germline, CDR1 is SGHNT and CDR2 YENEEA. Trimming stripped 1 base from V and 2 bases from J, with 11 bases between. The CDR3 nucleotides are TGTGCCAGCAGCTTAGGACGGCAGAATCAAGAGACCCAGTACTTC. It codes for CASSLGRQNQETQYF.

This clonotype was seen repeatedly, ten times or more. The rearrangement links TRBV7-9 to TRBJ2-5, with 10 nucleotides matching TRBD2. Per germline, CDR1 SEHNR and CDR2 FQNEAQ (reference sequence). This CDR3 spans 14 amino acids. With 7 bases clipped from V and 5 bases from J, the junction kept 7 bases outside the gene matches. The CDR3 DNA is TGTGCCAGCAACTTCATACTAGCGGGGGAGACCCAGTACTTC. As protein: CASNFILAGETQYF. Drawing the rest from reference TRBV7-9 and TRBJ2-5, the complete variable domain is DTGVSQNPRHKITKRGQNVTFRCDPISEHNRLYWYRQTLGQGPEFLTYFQNEAQLEKSRLLSDRFSAERPKGSFSTLEIQRTEQGDSAMYLCASNFILAGETQYFGPGTRLLVL.

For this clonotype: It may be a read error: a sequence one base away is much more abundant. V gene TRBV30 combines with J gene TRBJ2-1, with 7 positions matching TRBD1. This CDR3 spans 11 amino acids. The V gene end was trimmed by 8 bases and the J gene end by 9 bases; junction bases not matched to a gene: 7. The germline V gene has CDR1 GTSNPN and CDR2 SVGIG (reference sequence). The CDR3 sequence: CAGTEESEQFF. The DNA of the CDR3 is TGTGCCGGGACAGAGGAAAGTGAGCAGTTCTTC.

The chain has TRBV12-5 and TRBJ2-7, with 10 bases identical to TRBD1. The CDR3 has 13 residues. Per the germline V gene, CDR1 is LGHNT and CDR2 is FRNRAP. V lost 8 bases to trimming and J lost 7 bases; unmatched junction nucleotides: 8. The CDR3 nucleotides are TGTGCTAGTCGCGACAGGGGGCGTATGGAGCAGTACTTC. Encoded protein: CASRDRGRMEQYF.

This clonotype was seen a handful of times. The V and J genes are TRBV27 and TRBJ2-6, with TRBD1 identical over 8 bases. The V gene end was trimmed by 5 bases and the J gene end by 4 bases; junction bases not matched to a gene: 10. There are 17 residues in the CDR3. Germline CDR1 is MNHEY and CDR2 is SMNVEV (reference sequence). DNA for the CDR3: TGTGCCAGCAGTCCTTACGGGACAGGCGGCGGGGCCAACGTCCTGACTTTC. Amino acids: CASSPYGTGGGANVLTF.

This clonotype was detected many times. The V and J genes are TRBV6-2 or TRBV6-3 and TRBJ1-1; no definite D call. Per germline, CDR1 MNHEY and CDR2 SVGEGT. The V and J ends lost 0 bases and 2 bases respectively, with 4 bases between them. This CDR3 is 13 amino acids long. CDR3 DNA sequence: TGTGCCAGCAGTTACTCGATTAACACTGAAGCTTTCTTT. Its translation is CASSYSINTEAFF.

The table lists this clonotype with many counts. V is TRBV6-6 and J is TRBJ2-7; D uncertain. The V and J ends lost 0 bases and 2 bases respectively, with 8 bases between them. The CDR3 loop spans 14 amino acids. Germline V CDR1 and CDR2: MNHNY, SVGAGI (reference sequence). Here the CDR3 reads CASSYSTSPYEQYF. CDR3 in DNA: TGTGCCAGCAGTTACTCGACGTCACCCTACGAGCAGTACTTC.

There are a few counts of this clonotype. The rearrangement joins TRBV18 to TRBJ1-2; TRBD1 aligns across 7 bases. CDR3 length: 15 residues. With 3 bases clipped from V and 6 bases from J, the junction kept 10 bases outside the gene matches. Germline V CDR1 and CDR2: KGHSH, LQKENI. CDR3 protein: CASSPNLQGQDGYTF. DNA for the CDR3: TGTGCCAGCTCACCGAATTTACAGGGGCAGGATGGCTACACCTTC.